This T cell receptor (beta chain) was recovered during a study of OX40 agonist ivuxolimab in advanced cancers. Study-level points and caveats: Undetermined was the antigen specificity of the expanded peripheral T cells.

This table comes from immunoSEQ multiplex PCR, and its TCRdb copy is limited to in-frame clones, with some not included. This table has 67,000 or so clones, approximately 89% appearing once. With baseline, cycle 4 day 1, and cycle 7 day 1 as timepoints, blood was sampled. With respect to this clone: Its antigen is still unknown.

Germline V CDR1 and CDR2: SGHDT, YYEEEE. This CDR3 region has 14 residues. V was pared by 4 bases and J by 6 bases, with 4 bases of the junction left unmatched. V and J are TRBV5-6 and TRBJ1-5, with TRBD1 identical over 10 bases. This clonotype originated in an adult with an advanced solid tumor such as melanoma, head and neck, liver or kidney cancer. This specimen was CD4+ or CD8+ T cells sorted from blood, taken in a trial of the OX40 agonist ivuxolimab. For the CDR3, the DNA is TGTGCCAGCAGCCGGACAGGGGGACGTCAGCCCCAGCATTTT. Its translation: CASSRTGGRQPQHF.